The 12 T cell receptor beta chains presented below share a single source sample, sequenced in a study of blood T cell repertoires in COVID-19. Method: immunoSEQ multiplex PCR; TCRdb's copy keeps in-frame clones and lacks some. The table has 150,000 to 200,000 clones, 90% seen once. Sequencing was carried out using peripheral blood. These receptors all stem from a man aged 55-75 years with active or convalescent COVID-19.

V is TRBV7-8 and J is TRBJ2-2, with D possibly being TRBD2 (5 bases). The CDR3 is made up of 15 amino acids. The germline V and J ends were trimmed by 0 bases and 4 bases, with 9 bases remaining between them. Germline V gene lookup returns CDR1 SGHVS and CDR2 FQNEAQ. The DNA for the CDR3 is TGTGCCAGCAGCTTAGCCTTAGGGAGCACCGGGGAGCTGTTTTTT. Amino acids: CASSLALGSTGELFF.

This clone was seen once. This chain links TRBV27 with TRBJ2-1; D call uncertain. The CDR3 has 12 residues. CDR1 is MNHEY, CDR2 SMNVEV, per germline (reference sequence). V was pared by 3 bases and J by 8 bases, with 8 bases between. The CDR3: CASSFFGHEQFF. CDR3 bases: TGTGCCAGCAGTTTTTTTGGGCATGAGCAGTTCTTC.

The rearrangement joins TRBV19 to TRBJ1-5, with 11 nucleotides matching TRBD1. Trimming removed 8 bases from V and 0 bases from J; junction bases left unmatched: 9. This CDR3 spans 17 amino acids. The germline gives CDR1 LNHDA, CDR2 SQIVND (reference sequence). The CDR3 is CASALPDRGLSNQPQHF. CDR3 DNA sequence: TGTGCCAGTGCCCTACCGGACAGGGGGCTTAGCAATCAGCCCCAGCATTTT.

The chain links TRBV7-8 to TRBJ1-1; no reliable D call. The CDR3 loop spans 15 amino acids. Germline values: CDR1 SGHVS, CDR2 FQNEAQ. V lost 10 bases, J lost 4 bases, and 22 bases lay in between. For the CDR3, the DNA is TGTGCCATAACGCCCATCGTGGAGTGGAGCACTGAAGCTTTCTTT. It encodes CAITPIVEWSTEAFF.

This chain connects TRBV11-2 to TRBJ1-1; D ambiguous. Germline CDR1 reads SGHAT; CDR2 reads FQNNGV. The CDR3 consists of 18 residues. Trimming cost V 5 bases and J 7 bases, with 29 bases left between them. CDR3 DNA sequence: TGTGCCAGCAGCGCTTTGGGCCTAACGGCCCTTAAGGAAATTGAAGCTTTCTTT. Its translation: CASSALGLTALKEIEAFF.

This clone occurred once. V gene TRBV4-1 combines with J gene TRBJ2-1, with TRBD2 matching over 7 bases. The CDR3 contains 15 residues. The germline V gene has CDR1 MGHRA and CDR2 YSYEKL. The V segment lost 3 bases and the J segment 3 bases; nucleotides outside the gene matches: 5. The CDR3 loop is CASSQDGGYYNEQFF. DNA of the CDR3: TGCGCCAGCAGCCAGGACGGGGGGTACTACAATGAGCAGTTCTTC.

This clone was picked up one time. The identical CDR3 is also encoded by other nucleotide sequences in the sample. V usage is TRBV5-1 and J usage is TRBJ2-7; 10 bases are a match to TRBD2. Unmatched junction bases numbered 4, after V lost 5 bases and J lost 2 bases. The CDR3 length is 14 residues. In germline, CDR1 is SGHRS, CDR2 YFSETQ. CDR3 loop: CASSWTSGTYEQYF. In DNA form, the CDR3 reads TGCGCCAGCAGTTGGACTAGCGGAACCTACGAGCAGTACTTC.

J is TRBJ2-7 and V is TRBV11-2; 8 bases map to TRBD2. The germline gives CDR1 SGHAT, CDR2 FQNNGV. This CDR3 comprises 18 residues. V dropped 0 bases and J dropped 3; count of bases not matched to a gene: 13. As DNA, the CDR3 is TGTGCCAGCAGCTTAGAGCCCCCAGGACTAGCCCCTCTCTACGAGCAGTACTTC. Translated: CASSLEPPGLAPLYEQYF.

The chain joins TRBV5-6 to TRBJ1-6; maybe TRBD1 (5 bases). Per the germline V gene, CDR1 is SGHDT and CDR2 is YYEEEE. The ends were cut back, 6 bases at V and 3 bases at J, with 16 bases in the middle. The CDR3 spans 16 residues. The DNA for the CDR3 is TGTGCCAGCACGGGAGGAGGGCAGGGCTATAATTCACCCCTCCACTTT. It codes for CASTGGGQGYNSPLHF.

CDR3 sequence reads: CASSPSGRAYEQYF. CDR3 sequence (DNA): TGTGCCAGCAGTCCAAGCGGGAGGGCCTACGAGCAGTACTTC. The chain links TRBV3-1 (or the pseudogene TRBV3-2) to TRBJ2-7; 10 nucleotides line up with TRBD2. Germline V gives CDR1 LGHDT, CDR2 YNNKEL (reference sequence). This CDR3 has 14 residues. V trimming: 6 bases; J trimming: 2 bases; junction bases outside the gene matches: 4.

For the CDR3, the DNA is TGTGCCATCAGTGCCGGGGGGGGCCGTATGAATGAGCAGTTCTTC. It specifies CAISAGGGRMNEQFF. This chain links TRBV10-3 with TRBJ2-1; 8 bases agree with TRBD2. Trimming took 4 bases from V and 7 from J; bases not matched to a gene: 9. The CDR3 totals 15 residues. Germline lookup yields CDR1 ENHRY and CDR2 SYGVKD.

The chain joins TRBV19 to TRBJ1-2, with 7 bases lining up with TRBD1. Germline V CDR1 and CDR2: LNHDA, SQIVND (reference sequence). V shed 5 bases, J shed 8 bases, and the junction held 8 bases outside the gene matches. CDR3 size: 13 residues. The CDR3 DNA reads as TGTGCCAGTAGTCCGAACAGGGGAGTCGGCTACACCTTC. It encodes CASSPNRGVGYTF.